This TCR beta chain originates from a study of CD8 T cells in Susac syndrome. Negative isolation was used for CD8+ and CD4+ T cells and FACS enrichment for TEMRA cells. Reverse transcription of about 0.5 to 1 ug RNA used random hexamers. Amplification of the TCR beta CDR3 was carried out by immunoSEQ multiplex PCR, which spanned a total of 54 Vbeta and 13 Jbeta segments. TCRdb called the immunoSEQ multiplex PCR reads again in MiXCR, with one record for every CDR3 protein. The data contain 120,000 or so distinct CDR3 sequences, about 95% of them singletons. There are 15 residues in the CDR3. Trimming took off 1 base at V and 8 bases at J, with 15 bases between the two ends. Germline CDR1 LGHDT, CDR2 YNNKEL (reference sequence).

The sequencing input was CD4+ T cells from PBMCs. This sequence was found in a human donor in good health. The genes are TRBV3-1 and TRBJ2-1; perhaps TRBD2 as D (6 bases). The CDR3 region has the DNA TGTGCCAGCAGCCAAGTGGCGGCGGGGAGCTATGAGCAGTTCTTC. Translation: CASSQVAAGSYEQFF.